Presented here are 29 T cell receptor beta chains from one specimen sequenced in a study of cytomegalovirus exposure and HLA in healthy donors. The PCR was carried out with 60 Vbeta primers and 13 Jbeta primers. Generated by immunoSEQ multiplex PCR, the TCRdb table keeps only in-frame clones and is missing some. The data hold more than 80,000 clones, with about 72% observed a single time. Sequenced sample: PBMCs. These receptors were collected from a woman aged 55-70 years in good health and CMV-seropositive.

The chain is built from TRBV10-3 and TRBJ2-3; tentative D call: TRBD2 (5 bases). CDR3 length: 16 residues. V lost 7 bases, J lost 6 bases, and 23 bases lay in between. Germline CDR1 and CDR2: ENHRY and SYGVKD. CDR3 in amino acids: CAIMNGGLSVWDTQYF. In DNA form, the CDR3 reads TGTGCCATCATGAATGGTGGACTTTCGGTCTGGGATACGCAGTATTTT.

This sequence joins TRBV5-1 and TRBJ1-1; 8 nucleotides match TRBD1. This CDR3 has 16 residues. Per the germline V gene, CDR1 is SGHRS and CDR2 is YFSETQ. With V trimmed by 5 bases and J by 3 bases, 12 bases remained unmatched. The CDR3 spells CASRRNLQGGDTEAFF. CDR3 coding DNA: TGCGCCAGCAGGCGTAATCTACAGGGGGGAGACACTGAAGCTTTCTTT.

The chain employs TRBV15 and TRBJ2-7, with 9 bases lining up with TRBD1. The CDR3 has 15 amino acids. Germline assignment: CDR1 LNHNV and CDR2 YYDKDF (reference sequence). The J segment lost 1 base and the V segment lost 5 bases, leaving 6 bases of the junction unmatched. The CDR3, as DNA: TGTGCCACCAGCGTAGACAGGGGGGGATCCTACGAGCAGTACTTC. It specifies CATSVDRGGSYEQYF.

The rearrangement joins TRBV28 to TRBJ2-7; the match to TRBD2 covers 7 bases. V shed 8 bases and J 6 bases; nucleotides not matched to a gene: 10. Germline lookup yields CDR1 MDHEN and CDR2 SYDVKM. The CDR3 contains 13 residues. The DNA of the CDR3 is TGTGCCAGCGGCGGGGGAGCGGTGTTCGAGCAGTACTTC. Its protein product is CASGGGAVFEQYF.

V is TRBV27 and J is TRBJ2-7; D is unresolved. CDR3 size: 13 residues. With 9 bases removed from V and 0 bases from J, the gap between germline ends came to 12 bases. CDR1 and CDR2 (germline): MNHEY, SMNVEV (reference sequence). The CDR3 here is CASGALSSYEQYF. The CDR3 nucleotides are TGTGCCAGTGGAGCCTTATCCTCCTACGAGCAGTACTTC.

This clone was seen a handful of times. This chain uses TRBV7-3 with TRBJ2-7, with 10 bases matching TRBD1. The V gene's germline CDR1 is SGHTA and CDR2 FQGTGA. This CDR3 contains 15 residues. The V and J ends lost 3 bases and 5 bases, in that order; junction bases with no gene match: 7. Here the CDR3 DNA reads TGTGCCAGCAGCTTGACAGGGGGCGCGAAAGACGAGCAGTACTTC. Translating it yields CASSLTGGAKDEQYF.

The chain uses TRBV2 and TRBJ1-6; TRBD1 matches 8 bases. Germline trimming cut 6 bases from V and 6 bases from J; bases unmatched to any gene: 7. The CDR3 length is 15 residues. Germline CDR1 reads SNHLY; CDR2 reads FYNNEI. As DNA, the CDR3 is TGTGCCAGCAGGCTGACAGGGGCCTCTAATTCACCCCTCCACTTT. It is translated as CASRLTGASNSPLHF.

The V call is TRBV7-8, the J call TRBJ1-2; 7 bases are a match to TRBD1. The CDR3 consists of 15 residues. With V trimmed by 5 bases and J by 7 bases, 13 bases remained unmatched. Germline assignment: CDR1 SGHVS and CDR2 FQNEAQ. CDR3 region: CASSANRGDFGGYTF. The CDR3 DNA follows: TGTGCCAGCAGCGCAAACAGGGGAGACTTCGGTGGCTACACCTTC. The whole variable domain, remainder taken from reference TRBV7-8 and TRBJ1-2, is GAGVSQSPRYKVAKRGQDVALRCDPISGHVSLFWYQQALGQGPEFLTYFQNEAQLDKSGLPSDRFFAERPEGSVSTLKIQRTQQEDSAVYLCASSANRGDFGGYTFGSGTRLTVV.

Written as DNA, the CDR3 is TGTGCCAGCAGTTTGGTCGTGACTGCTACTGAAGCTTTCTTT. Its protein product is CASSLVVTATEAFF. The chain employs TRBV28 and TRBJ1-1; D is uncertain. CDR1 is MDHEN, CDR2 SYDVKM, per germline. Trimming removed 3 bases from V and 5 bases from J, with 13 bases in between. CDR3 length equals 14 residues.

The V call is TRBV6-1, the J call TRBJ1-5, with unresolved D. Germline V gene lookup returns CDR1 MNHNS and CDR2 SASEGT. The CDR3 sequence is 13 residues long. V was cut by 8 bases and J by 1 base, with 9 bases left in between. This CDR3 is CASSRRSNQPQHF. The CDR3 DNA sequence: TGTGCCAGCTCAAGGCGGAGCAATCAGCCCCAGCATTTT.

The CDR3 region is CAWSRLAGGTDTQYF. CDR3 DNA sequence: TGTGCCTGGAGTCGACTAGCGGGAGGGACAGATACGCAGTATTTT. This chain uses TRBV30 with TRBJ2-3; 14 nucleotides agree with TRBD2. Trimming took 2 bases from V and 3 from J; bases not matched to a gene: 1. Germline V gene data show CDR1 as GTSNPN and CDR2 as SVGIG (reference sequence). CDR3 size: 15 residues.

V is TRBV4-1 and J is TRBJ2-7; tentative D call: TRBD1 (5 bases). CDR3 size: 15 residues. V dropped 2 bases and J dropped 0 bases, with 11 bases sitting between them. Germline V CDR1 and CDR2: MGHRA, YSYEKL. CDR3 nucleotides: TGCGCCAGCAGCCAAAACAGGCTCAGCTCCTACGAGCAGTACTTC. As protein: CASSQNRLSSYEQYF.

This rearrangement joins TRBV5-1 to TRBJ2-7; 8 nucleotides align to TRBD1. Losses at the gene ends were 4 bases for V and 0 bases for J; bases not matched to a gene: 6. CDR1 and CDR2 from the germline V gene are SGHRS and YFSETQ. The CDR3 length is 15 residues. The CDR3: CASSGQDRVSYEQYF. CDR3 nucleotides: TGCGCCAGCAGCGGACAGGACAGGGTCTCCTACGAGCAGTACTTC.

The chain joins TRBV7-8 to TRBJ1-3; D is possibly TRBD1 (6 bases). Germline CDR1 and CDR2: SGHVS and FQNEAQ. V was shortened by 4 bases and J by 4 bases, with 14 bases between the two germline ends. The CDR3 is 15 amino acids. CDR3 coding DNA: TGTGCCAGCAGCTCGACAGGCGATGGAGGAAACACCATATATTTT. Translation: CASSSTGDGGNTIYF.

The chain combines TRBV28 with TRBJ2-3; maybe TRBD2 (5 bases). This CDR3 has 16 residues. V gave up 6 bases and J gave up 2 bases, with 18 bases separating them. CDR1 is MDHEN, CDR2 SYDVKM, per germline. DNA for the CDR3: TGTGCCAGCAGCTATCCGCCCGGAGGAAACACAGATACGCAGTATTTT. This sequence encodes CASSYPPGGNTDTQYF. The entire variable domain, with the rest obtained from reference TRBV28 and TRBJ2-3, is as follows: DVKVTQSSRYLVKRTGEKVFLECVQDMDHENMFWYRQDPGLGLRLIYFSYDVKMKEKGDIPEGYSVSREKKERFSLILESASTNQTSMYLCASSYPPGGNTDTQYFGPGTRLTVL.

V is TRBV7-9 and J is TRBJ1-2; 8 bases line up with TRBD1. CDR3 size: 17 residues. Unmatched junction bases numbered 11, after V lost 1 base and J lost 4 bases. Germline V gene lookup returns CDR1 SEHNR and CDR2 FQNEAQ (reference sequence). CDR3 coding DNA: TGTGCCAGCAGCTTAGATCAGGGGGCTCTCGCTCTCTATGGCTACACCTTC. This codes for CASSLDQGALALYGYTF.

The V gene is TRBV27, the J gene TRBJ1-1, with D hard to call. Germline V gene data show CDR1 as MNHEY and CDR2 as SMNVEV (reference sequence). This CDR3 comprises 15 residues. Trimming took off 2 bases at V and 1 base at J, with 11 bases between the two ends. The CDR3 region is CASSLAGSQNTEAFF. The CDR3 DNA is TGTGCCAGCAGTTTAGCGGGCTCCCAGAACACTGAAGCTTTCTTT.

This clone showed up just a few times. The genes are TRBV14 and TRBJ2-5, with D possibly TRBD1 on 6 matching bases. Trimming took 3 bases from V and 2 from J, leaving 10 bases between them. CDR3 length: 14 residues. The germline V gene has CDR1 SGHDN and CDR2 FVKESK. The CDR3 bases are TGTGCCAGCAGCCAGGGACAACTTCAAGAGACCCAGTACTTC. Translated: CASSQGQLQETQYF.

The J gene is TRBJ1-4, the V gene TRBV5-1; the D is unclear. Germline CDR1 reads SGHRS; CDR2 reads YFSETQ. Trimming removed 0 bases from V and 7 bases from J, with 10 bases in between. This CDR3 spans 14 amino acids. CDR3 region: CASSLEGVTEKLFF. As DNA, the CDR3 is TGCGCCAGCAGCTTGGAGGGAGTAACTGAAAAACTGTTTTTT.

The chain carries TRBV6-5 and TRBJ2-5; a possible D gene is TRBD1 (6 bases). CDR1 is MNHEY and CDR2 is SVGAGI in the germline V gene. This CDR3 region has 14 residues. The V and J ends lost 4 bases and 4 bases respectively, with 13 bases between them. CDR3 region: CASSSSGTLETQYF. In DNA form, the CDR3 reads TGTGCCAGCAGTTCCTCCGGGACACTAGAGACCCAGTACTTC.

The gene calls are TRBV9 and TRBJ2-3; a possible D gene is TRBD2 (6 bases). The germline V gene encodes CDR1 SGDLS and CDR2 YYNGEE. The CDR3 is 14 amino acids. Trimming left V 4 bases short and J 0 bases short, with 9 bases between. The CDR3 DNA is TGTGCCAGCAGCAGACTAGGGAGCACAGATACGCAGTATTTT. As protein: CASSRLGSTDTQYF.

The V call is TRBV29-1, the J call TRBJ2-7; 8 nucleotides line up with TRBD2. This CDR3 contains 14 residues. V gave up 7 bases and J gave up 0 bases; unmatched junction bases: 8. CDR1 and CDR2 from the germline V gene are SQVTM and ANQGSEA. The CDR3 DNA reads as TGCAGCGCCGGTAGCGGGATTCCCTCCTACGAGCAGTACTTC. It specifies CSAGSGIPSYEQYF.

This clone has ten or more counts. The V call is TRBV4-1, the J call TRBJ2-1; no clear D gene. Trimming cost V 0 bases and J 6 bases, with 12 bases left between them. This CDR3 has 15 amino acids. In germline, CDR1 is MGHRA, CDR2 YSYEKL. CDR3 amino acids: CASSQESPYLNEQFF. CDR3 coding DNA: TGCGCCAGCAGCCAAGAATCACCCTACCTCAATGAGCAGTTCTTC.

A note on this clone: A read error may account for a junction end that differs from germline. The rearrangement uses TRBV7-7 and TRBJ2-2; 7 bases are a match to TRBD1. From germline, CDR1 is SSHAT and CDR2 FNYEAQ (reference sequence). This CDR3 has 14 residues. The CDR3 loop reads CASSQDRDSGELFF. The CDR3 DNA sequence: TGTGCTAGCAGCCAAGACAGGGATTCCGGGGAGCTGTTTTTT.

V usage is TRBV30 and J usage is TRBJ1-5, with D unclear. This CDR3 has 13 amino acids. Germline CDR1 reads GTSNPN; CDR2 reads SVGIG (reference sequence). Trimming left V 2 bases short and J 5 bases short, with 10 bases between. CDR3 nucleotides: TGTGCCTGGAGTCTCTCTCCAGATCAGCCCCAGCATTTT. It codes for CAWSLSPDQPQHF.

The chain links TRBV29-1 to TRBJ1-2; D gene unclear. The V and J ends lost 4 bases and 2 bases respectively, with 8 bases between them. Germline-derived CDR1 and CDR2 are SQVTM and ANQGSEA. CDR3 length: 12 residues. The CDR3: CSVVSENYGYTF. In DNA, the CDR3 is TGCAGCGTTGTCTCAGAAAACTATGGCTACACCTTC.

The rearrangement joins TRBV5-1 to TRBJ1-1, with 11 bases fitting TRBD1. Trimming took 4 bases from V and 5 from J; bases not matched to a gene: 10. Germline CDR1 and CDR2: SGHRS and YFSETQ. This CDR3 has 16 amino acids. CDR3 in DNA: TGCGCCAGCAGCGCCGGGACAGGGGGAGCGAGGACTGAAGCTTTCTTT. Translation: CASSAGTGGARTEAFF.

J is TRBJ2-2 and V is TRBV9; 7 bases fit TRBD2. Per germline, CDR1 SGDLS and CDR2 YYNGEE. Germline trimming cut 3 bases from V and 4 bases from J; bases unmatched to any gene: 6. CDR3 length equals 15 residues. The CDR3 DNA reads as TGTGCCAGCAGCGAGGGACTAAGCGGCACCGGGGAGCTGTTTTTT. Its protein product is CASSEGLSGTGELFF.

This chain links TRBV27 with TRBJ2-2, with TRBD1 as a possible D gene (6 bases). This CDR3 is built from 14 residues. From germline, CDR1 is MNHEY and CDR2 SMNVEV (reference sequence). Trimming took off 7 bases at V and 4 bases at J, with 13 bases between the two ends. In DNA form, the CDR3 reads TGTGCCAGCAACACAGGGATCGGCACCGGGGAGCTGTTTTTT. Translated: CASNTGIGTGELFF.